Listed below are T cell receptor beta chains from one sample, sequenced in a study of PD-L1 blockade in urothelial cancer. This table comes from immunoSEQ multiplex PCR, and its TCRdb copy is limited to in-frame clones, with some not included. The top ten clones hold 2.5% to 3% of a sample with 40,000 to 45,000 clones, around 83% of them seen once. The sample here was PBMCs, taken around atezolizumab (anti-PD-L1) treatment. The receptors here all came from a man between 65 and 85 years old with urothelial cancer. Each CDR3 is given with its conserved first and last residue. Fields, in order: V gene, CDR3 protein.

v_gene: TRBV6-5
CDR3aa: CASSGTARDEQFF

v_gene: TRBV5-1
CDR3aa: CASSWTGNQPQHF

v_gene: TRBV29-1
CDR3aa: CSVDSFQLNGYTF

v_gene: TRBV5-1
CDR3aa: CASSQPGGTSYGYTF

v_gene: TRBV25-1
CDR3aa: CASSSPGTGAGRQYF

v_gene: TRBV13
CDR3aa: CASSPAQDTEAFF

v_gene: TRBV6-6
CDR3aa: CASSYGTGTYEQYF

v_gene: TRBV9
CDR3aa: CASSVGSGSNEQFF

v_gene: TRBV2
CDR3aa: CASSVTGAAYEQYF

v_gene: TRBV5-1
CDR3aa: CASSYGNTEAFF